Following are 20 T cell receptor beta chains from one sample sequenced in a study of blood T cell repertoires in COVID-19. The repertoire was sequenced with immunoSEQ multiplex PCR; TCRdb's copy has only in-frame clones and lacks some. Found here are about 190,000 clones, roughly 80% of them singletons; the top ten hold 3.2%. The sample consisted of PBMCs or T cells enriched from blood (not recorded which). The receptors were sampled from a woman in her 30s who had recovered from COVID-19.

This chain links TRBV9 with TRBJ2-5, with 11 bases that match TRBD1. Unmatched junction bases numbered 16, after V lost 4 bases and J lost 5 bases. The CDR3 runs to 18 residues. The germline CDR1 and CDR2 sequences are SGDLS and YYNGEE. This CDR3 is CASSQQPMGQGGFETQYF. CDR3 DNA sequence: TGTGCCAGCAGCCAACAACCCATGGGACAGGGGGGATTTGAGACCCAGTACTTC.

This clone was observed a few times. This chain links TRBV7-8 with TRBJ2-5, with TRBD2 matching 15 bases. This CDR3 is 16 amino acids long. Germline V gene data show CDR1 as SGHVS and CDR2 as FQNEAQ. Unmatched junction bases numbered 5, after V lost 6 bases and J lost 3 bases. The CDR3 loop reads CASRPGLAGGKETQYF. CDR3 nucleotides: TGTGCCAGCAGACCGGGACTAGCGGGGGGAAAAGAGACCCAGTACTTC.

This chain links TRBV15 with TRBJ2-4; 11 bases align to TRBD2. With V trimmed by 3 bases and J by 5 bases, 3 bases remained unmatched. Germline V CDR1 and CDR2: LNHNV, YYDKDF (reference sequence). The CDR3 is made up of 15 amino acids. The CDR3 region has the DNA TGTGCCACCAGCAGCCCGGGACTAGCGGAAAACATTCAGTACTTC. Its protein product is CATSSPGLAENIQYF.

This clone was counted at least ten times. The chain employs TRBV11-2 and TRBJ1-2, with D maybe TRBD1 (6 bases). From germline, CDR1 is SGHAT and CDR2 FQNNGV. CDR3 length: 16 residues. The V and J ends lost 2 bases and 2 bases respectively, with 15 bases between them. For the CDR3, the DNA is TGTGCCAGCAGCTTACGTCCGGGGGGCATAAACTATGGCTACACCTTC. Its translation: CASSLRPGGINYGYTF.

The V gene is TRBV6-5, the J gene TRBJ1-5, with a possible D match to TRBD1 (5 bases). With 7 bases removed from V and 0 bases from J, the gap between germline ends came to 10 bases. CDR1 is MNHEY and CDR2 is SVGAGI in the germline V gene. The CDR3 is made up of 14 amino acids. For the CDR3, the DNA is TGTGCCAGCATTAAGGACACTAGCAATCAGCCCCAGCATTTT. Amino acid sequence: CASIKDTSNQPQHF.

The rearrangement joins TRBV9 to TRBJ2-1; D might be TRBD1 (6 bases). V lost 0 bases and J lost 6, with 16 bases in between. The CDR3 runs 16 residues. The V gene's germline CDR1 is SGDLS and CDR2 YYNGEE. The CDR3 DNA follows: TGTGCCAGCAGCGTAGCTTGGGCAGGGGAAGGCAATGAGCAGTTCTTC. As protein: CASSVAWAGEGNEQFF.

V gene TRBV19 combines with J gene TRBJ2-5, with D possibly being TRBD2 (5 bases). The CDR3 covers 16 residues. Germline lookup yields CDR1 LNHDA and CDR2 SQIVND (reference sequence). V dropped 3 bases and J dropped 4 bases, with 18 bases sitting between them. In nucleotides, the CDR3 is TGTGCCAGTAGTATGCGTGAGAGAGGGTCGAGAGAGACCCAGTACTTC. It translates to CASSMRERGSRETQYF. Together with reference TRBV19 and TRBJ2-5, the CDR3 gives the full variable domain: DGGITQSPKYLFRKEGQNVTLSCEQNLNHDAMYWYRQDPGQGLRLIYYSQIVNDFQKGDIAEGYSVSREKKESFPLTVTSAQKNPTAFYLCASSMRERGSRETQYFGPGTRLLVL.

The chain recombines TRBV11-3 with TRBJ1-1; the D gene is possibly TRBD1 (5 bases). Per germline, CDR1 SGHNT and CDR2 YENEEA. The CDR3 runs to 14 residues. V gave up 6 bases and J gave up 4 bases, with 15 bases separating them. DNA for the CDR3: TGTGCCAGCAGAAAGTCGGGGGAGGCCACTGAAGCTTTCTTT. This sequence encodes CASRKSGEATEAFF.

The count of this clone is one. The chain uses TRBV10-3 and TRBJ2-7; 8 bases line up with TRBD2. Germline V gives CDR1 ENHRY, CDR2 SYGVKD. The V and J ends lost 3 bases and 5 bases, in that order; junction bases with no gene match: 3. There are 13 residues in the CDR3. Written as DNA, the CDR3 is TGTGCCATCAGTGATAGCGGGGAGGACGAGCAGTACGTC. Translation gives CAISDSGEDEQYV.

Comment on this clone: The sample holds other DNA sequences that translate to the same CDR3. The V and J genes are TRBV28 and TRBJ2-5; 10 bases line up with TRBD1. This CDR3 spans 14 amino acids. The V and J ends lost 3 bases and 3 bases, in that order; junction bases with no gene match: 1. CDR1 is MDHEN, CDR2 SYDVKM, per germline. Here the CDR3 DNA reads TGTGCCAGCAGTTTGACAGGGGGCGAAGAGACCCAGTACTTC. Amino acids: CASSLTGGEETQYF.

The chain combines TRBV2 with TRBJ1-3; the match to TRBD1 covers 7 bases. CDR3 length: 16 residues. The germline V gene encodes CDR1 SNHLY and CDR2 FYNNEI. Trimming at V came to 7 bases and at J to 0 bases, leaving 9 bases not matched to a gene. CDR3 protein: CASITGQARSGNTIYF. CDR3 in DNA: TGTGCCAGCATTACCGGACAGGCCCGCTCTGGAAACACCATATATTTT.

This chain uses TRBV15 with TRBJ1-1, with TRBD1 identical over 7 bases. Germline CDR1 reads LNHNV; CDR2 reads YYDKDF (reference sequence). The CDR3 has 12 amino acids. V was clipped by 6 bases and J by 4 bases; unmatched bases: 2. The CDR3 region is CATSRQGTEAFF. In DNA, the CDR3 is TGTGCCACCAGTCGACAGGGCACTGAAGCTTTCTTT.

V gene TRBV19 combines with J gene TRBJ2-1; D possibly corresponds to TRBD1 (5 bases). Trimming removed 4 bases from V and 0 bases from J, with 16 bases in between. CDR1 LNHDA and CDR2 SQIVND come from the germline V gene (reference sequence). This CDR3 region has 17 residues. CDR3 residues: CASSSRKKDNSYNEQFF. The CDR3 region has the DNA TGTGCCAGTAGTAGCCGAAAGAAGGACAACTCCTACAATGAGCAGTTCTTC.

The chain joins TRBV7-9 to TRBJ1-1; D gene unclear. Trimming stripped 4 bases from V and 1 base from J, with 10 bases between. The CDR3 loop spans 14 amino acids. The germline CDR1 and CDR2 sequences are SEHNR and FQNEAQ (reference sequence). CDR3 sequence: CASSSQAGNTEAFF. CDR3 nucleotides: TGTGCCAGCAGCTCGCAAGCGGGGAACACTGAAGCTTTCTTT. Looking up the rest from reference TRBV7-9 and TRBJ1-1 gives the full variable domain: DTGVSQNPRHKITKRGQNVTFRCDPISEHNRLYWYRQTLGQGPEFLTYFQNEAQLEKSRLLSDRFSAERPKGSFSTLEIQRTEQGDSAMYLCASSSQAGNTEAFFGQGTRLTVV.

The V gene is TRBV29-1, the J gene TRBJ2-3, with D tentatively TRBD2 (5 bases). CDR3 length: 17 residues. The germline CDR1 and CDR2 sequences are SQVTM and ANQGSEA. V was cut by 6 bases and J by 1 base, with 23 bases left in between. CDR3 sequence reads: CSVVESLGSRGTDTQYF. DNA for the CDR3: TGCAGCGTGGTTGAATCTCTGGGGAGCCGGGGCACAGATACGCAGTATTTT.

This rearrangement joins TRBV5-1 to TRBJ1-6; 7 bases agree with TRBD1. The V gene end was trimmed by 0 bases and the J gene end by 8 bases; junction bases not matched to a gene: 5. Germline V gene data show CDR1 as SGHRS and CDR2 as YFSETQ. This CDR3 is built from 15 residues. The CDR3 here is CASSLEQGRDSPLHF. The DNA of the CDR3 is TGCGCCAGCAGCTTGGAACAGGGGCGGGATTCACCCCTCCACTTT.

The CDR3 DNA sequence: TGTGCCAGCAGCCAAGGGTTCTACGGGGGCTCCTACAATGAGCAGTTCTTC. Translating gives CASSQGFYGGSYNEQFF. The rearrangement uses TRBV3-1 (or the pseudogene TRBV3-2) and TRBJ2-1; a weak D match, TRBD2 (6 bases). The germline V gene encodes CDR1 LGHDT and CDR2 YNNKEL (reference sequence). V shed 1 base and J shed 0 bases, with 13 bases lying between them. This CDR3 spans 17 amino acids.

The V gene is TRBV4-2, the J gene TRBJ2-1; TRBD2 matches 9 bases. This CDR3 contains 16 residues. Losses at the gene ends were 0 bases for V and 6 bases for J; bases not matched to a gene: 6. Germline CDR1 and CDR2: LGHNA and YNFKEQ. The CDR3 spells CASSQDLAGGPNEQFF. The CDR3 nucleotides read TGTGCCAGCAGCCAAGATTTGGCGGGAGGGCCCAATGAGCAGTTCTTC.

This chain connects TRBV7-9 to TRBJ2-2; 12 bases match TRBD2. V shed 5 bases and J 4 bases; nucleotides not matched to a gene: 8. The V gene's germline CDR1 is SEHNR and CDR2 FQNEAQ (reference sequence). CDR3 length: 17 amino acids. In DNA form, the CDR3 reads TGTGCCAGCAGCGAATCCCGGACTAGCGGGGTCACCGGGGAGCTGTTTTTT. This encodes CASSESRTSGVTGELFF. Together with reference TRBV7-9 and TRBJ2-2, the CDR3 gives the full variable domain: DTGVSQNPRHKITKRGQNVTFRCDPISEHNRLYWYRQTLGQGPEFLTYFQNEAQLEKSRLLSDRFSAERPKGSFSTLEIQRTEQGDSAMYLCASSESRTSGVTGELFFGEGSRLTVL.

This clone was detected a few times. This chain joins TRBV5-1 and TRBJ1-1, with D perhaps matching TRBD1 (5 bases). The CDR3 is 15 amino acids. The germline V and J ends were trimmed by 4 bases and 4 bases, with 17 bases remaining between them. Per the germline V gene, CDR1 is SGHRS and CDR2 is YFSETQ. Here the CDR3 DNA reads TGCGCCAGCAGCCGCACTTCGCGGGGGTTCACTGAAGCTTTCTTT. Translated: CASSRTSRGFTEAFF. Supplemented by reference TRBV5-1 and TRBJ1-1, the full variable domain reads KAGVTQTPRYLIKTRGQQVTLSCSPISGHRSVSWYQQTPGQGLQFLFEYFSETQRNKGNFPGRFSGRQFSNSRSEMNVSTLELGDSALYLCASSRTSRGFTEAFFGQGTRLTVV.